The clone carrying this TCR beta chain was counted between two and nine times. These data are taken from a study of immune heterogeneity within non-small cell lung tumors. Amplifying TCR beta CDR3 involved multiplex PCR carried out with 32 V and 13 J primers. MiXCR was run by TCRdb on the multiplex PCR reads, yielding one entry per CDR3 protein. This sample has 2,500 to 3,500 distinct CDR3 sequences, with 25% to 35% found just once. There are 17 residues in the CDR3. The germline V gene encodes CDR1 SGHDT and CDR2 YYEEEE. Trimming removed 0 bases from V and 2 bases from J; junction bases left unmatched: 9. Bulk tumor genomic DNA constituted the template, at around 600 ng per sample. Multiple widely separated biopsies were taken from each primary tumor at surgery. Samples came from untreated patients having curative surgery for newly diagnosed non-small cell lung cancer.

The sequencing input was lung tumor tissue. The J gene is TRBJ2-7, the V gene TRBV5-6; TRBD2 agrees at 9 bases. This sequence was found in a man in his 60s with non-small cell lung cancer. CDR3 sequence reads: CASSLERRGGGTYEQYF. The CDR3 bases are TGTGCCAGCAGCTTGGAGAGGCGGGGGGGGGGAACCTACGAGCAGTACTTC.